This record looks at one TCR beta chain sequence and its context. The data were taken from a study of CD8 T cells in Susac syndrome. In the study overall: Blood was drawn from patients with Susac syndrome. At that point, they were therapy-naive, on corticosteroids, or on intravenous immunoglobulin alone.

Germline trimming cut 2 bases from V and 2 bases from J; bases unmatched to any gene: 5. The CDR3 contains 16 residues. The V gene's germline CDR1 is DFQATT and CDR2 SNEGSKA (reference sequence). The RNA input was roughly 0.45 to 1 ug, and it was reverse transcribed with random hexamers. From the immunoSEQ multiplex PCR reads, TCRdb called clonotypes with MiXCR, one entry per CDR3 protein. The repertoire consists of 200,000 to 300,000 distinct CDR3 sequences, with roughly 95% occurring once and the leading ten covering approximately 0.094%. The TCR originated in a human donor with Susac syndrome. The chain links TRBV20-1 to TRBJ2-3; 12 bases map to TRBD2. The source material was CD4+ T cells from PBMCs. The CDR3 loop reads CSARSGLAGTTDTQYF. CDR3 coding DNA: TGCAGTGCTAGATCGGGACTAGCGGGCACCACAGATACGCAGTATTTT.